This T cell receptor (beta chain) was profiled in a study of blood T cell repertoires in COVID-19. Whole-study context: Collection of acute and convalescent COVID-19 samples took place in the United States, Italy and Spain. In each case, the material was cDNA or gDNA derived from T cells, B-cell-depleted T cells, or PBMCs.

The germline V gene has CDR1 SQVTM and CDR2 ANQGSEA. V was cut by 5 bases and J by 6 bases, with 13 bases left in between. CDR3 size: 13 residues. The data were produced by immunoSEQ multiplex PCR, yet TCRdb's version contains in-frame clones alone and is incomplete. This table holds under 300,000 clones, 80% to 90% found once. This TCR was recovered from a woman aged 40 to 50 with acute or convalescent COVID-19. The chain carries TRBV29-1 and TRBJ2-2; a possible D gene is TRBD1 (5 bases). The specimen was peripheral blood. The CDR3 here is CSVKAGHPGELFF. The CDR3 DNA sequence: TGCAGCGTTAAGGCAGGGCATCCCGGGGAGCTGTTTTTT.